This TCR beta chain stems from a study of blood T cell repertoires in COVID-19. Overall study: Samples taken during acute and convalescent COVID-19 were collected in the United States, Italy and Spain. From T cells, B-cell-depleted T cells, or PBMCs came the material, which was cDNA or gDNA.

As handled by the study authors: Reference gene primer amplification gave nucleated cell count estimates. Measured with immunoSEQ multiplex PCR; TCRdb has only the in-frame clones, and not every one. From that table come the V and J calls and clone size; the DNA was used to work out D and trimming. The profile covers over 600,000 clones, with 85% to 90% appearing a single time and approximately 0.25% taken by the ten largest. With V trimmed by 1 base and J by 4 bases, 6 bases remained unmatched. CDR1 LGHDT and CDR2 YNNKEL come from the germline V gene (reference sequence). The CDR3 runs to 15 residues.

The sequenced sample consisted of peripheral blood. The clonotype comes from a woman younger than 35 with acute or convalescent COVID-19. V usage is TRBV3-1 (or the pseudogene TRBV3-2) and J usage is TRBJ1-2; 7 nucleotides line up with TRBD1. The CDR3 DNA follows: TGTGCCAGCAGCCAAGGCCCGACAGGGTTCTATGGCTACACCTTC. It is translated as CASSQGPTGFYGYTF.